This TCR beta chain was recorded in a study of cytomegalovirus exposure and HLA in healthy donors. Per the germline V gene, CDR1 is LNHDA and CDR2 is SQIVND (reference sequence). The CDR3 spans 17 residues. Trimming removed 6 bases from V and 2 bases from J; junction bases left unmatched: 12. PCR employed 60 Vbeta and 13 Jbeta primers. The assay was immunoSEQ multiplex PCR, and TCRdb's table has in-frame clones only and misses some. Of 150,000 to 200,000 clones listed, around 75% are singletons. The sequenced material came from PBMCs. J is TRBJ1-5 and V is TRBV19, with 8 bases aligning to TRBD1. The TCR sequence derives from a man younger than 35 in good health and CMV-seropositive. CDR3 sequence reads: CASSPLGGTGRNQPQHF. CDR3 DNA sequence: TGTGCCAGTAGCCCCCTAGGCGGGACAGGACGCAATCAGCCCCAGCATTTT.